The sequence of this T cell receptor (beta chain) was determined in a study of blood T cell repertoires in COVID-19. Across the study: Some COVID-19 samples were acute and others convalescent; all came from the United States, Italy and Spain. PBMCs, B-cell-depleted T cells, or T cells provided the cDNA or gDNA that made up the material.

The ends were cut back, 8 bases at V and 5 bases at J, with 16 bases in the middle. The V gene's germline CDR1 is LGHNT and CDR2 FRNRAP. The CDR3 spans 14 residues. Only in-frame clones appear in the TCRdb table, and some are missing; sequencing was by immunoSEQ multiplex PCR. The sample shows about 380,000 clones, 85% of them seen only once. This clone was detected once. The receptor's source is a woman under 30 with acute or convalescent COVID-19. This sequence joins TRBV12-5 and TRBJ2-1, with a tentative D call TRBD2 (5 bases). Sequencing input: peripheral blood. The CDR3 here is CASSAGGLNNEQFF. CDR3 coding DNA: TGTGCTAGTTCTGCGGGCGGGCTAAACAATGAGCAGTTCTTC.